This TCR beta chain was captured by sequencing in a study of human T cells and chemical hapten exposure. Study-level background: Upper-back patches of 0.01% DPC were read at 6 days.

From the RACE reads, TCRdb called clonotypes with MiXCR, one entry per CDR3 protein. This table has 80,000 or so distinct CDR3 sequences, around 10% appearing once. Germline CDR1 and CDR2: LGHNA and YNFKEQ. The CDR3 has 16 residues. Trimming took 2 bases from V and 0 from J, leaving 12 bases between them. This sample's time point: patch test 1, 2 weeks after DPC sensitization. Described treatment: therapeutic diphenylcyclopropenone sensitization with weekly scalp DPC. The sample in question was whole blood, obtained in connection with sensitization to the hapten diphenylcyclopropenone (DPC). V is TRBV4-2 and J is TRBJ2-3, with D perhaps matching TRBD1 (5 bases). This clonotype originated in a woman aged 50 to 60 with alopecia areata. Some clones in this sample may be carry-over from other donors' samples. Here the CDR3 reads CASSQRGWSSTDTQYF. The DNA of the CDR3 is TGTGCCAGCAGCCAAAGGGGCTGGAGTAGCACAGATACGCAGTATTTT.